This T cell receptor beta chain originates from a study of neurological immune-mediated disorders. In this sample, this clonotype turned up many times. The V gene lost 10 bases and the J gene lost 5 bases, with 14 bases spanning the gap. Germline V gene sequence: CDR1 MNHNY, CDR2 SVGAGI (reference sequence). This CDR3 region has 12 residues. One entry per CDR3 protein, called by TCRdb with MiXCR from the 5' RACE reads. The top ten hold 2.9% of the sample, which has 45,000 to 70,000 distinct CDR3 sequences, about 4% seen once. The sample consisted of PBMCs. This TCR was sampled from a man aged 50-59 years with multiple sclerosis. The genes are TRBV6-6 and TRBJ2-5, with D perhaps given as TRBD1 or TRBD2 (5 bases each). The DNA for the CDR3 is TGTGCCACGCGACGTGAGGGGGAGACCCAGTACTTC. This codes for CATRREGETQYF.